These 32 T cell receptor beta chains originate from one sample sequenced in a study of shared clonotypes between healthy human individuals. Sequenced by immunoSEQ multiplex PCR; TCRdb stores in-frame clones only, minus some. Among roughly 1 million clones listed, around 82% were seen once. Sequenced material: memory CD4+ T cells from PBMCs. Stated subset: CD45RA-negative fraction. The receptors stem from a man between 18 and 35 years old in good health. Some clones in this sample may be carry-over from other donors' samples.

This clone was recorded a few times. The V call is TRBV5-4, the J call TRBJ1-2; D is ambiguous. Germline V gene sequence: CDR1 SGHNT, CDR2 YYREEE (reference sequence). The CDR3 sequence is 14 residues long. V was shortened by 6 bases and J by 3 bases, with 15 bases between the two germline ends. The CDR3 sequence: CASTPSDNYYGYTF. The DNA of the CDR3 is TGTGCCAGCACCCCGTCCGACAACTACTATGGCTACACCTTC.

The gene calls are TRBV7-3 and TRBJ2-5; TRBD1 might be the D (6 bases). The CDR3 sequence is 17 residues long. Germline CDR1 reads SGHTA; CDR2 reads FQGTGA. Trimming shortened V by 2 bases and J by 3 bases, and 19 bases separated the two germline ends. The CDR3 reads CASSLWGRTDTKETQYF. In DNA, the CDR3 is TGTGCCAGCAGCTTATGGGGAAGGACAGACACGAAAGAGACCCAGTACTTC.

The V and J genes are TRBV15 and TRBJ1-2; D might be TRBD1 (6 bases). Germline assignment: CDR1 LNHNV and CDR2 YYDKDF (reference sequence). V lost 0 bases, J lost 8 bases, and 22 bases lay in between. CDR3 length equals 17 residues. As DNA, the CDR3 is TGTGCCACCAGCAGAGATTATTTGGTAAGGGCACAGGGCGGCTACACCTTC. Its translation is CATSRDYLVRAQGGYTF.

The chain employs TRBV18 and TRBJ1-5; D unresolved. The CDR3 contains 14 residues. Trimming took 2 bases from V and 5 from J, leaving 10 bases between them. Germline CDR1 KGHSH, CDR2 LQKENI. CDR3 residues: CASSPSDGDQPQHF. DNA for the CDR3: TGTGCCAGCTCACCATCGGACGGGGATCAGCCCCAGCATTTT.

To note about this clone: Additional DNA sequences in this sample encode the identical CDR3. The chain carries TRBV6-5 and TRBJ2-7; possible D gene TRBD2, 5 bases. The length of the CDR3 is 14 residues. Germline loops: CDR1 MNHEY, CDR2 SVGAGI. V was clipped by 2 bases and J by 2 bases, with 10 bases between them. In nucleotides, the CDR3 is TGTGCCAGCAGTTACGGGAGAGGGACCTACGAGCAGTACTTC. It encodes CASSYGRGTYEQYF.

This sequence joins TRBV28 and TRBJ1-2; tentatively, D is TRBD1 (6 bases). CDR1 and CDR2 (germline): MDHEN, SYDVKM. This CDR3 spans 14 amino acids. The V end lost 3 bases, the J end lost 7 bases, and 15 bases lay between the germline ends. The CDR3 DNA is TGTGCCAGCAGTTTTGGCAGGGGAGGTAGTGGCTACACCTTC. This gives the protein CASSFGRGGSGYTF.

CDR3 region: CASSLLLAGGAHEQYF. CDR3 DNA sequence: TGTGCCAGCAGTTTGCTTCTAGCGGGAGGAGCTCACGAGCAGTACTTC. The chain couples TRBV27 to TRBJ2-7, with 11 bases that match TRBD2. J lost 5 bases, V lost 3 bases, and 9 bases had no gene match. Germline V gives CDR1 MNHEY, CDR2 SMNVEV (reference sequence). The CDR3 loop spans 16 amino acids.

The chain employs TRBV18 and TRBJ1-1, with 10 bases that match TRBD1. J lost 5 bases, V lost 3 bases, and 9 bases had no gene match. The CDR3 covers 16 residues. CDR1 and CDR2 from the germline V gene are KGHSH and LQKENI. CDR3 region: CASSPTGGSGWTEAFF. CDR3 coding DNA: TGTGCCAGCTCACCGACAGGGGGCTCAGGGTGGACTGAAGCTTTCTTT.

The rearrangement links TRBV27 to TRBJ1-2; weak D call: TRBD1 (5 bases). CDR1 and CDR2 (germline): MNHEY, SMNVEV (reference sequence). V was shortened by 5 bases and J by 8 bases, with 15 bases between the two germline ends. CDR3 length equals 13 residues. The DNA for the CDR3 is TGTGCCAGCAGTCAGTCCGGGACGGGAGGCTACACCTTC. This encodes CASSQSGTGGYTF.

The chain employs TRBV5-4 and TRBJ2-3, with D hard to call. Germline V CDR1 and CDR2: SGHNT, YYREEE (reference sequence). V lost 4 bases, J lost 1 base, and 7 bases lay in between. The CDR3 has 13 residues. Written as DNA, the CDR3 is TGTGCCAGCAGCCCCGCCCGCACAGATACGCAGTATTTT. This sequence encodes CASSPARTDTQYF.

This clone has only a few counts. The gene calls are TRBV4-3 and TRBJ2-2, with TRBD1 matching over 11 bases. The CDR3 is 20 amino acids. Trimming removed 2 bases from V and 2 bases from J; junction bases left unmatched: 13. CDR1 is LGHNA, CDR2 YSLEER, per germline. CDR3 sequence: CASSQNPRHGTGGNTGELFF. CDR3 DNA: TGCGCCAGCAGCCAAAACCCACGCCACGGGACAGGGGGAAACACCGGGGAGCTGTTTTTT.

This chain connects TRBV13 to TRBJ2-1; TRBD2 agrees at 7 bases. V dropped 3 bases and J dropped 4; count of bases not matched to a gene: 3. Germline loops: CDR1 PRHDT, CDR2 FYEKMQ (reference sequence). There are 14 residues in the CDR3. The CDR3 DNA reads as TGTGCCAGCAGCTTGGGGCGGGGGTACAATGAGCAGTTCTTC. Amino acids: CASSLGRGYNEQFF.

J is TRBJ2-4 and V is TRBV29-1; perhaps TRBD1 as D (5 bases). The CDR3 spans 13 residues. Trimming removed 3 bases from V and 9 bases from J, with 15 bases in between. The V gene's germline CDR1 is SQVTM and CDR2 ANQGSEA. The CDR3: CSVEVGDRVIQYF. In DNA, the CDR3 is TGCAGCGTTGAGGTCGGAGACAGAGTCATTCAGTACTTC.

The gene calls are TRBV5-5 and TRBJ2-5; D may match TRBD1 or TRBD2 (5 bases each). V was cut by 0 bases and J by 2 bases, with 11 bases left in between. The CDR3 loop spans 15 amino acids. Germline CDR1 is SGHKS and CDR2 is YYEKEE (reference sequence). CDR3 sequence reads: CASSLDGAPQETQYF. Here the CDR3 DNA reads TGTGCCAGCAGCTTGGACGGGGCACCGCAAGAGACCCAGTACTTC.

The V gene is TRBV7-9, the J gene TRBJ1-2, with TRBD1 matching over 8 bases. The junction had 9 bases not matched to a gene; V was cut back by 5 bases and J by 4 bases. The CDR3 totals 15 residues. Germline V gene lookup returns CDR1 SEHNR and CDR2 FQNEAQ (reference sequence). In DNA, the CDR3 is TGTGCCAGCAGCCCCGCCCAGGGACAGGTCTATGGCTACACCTTC. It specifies CASSPAQGQVYGYTF.

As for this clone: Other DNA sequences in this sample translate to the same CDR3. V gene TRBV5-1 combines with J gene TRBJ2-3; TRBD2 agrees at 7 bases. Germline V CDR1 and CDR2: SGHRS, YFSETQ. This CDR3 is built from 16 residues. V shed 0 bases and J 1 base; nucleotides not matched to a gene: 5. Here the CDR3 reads CASSLGASGRTDTQYF. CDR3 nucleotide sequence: TGCGCCAGCAGCTTGGGGGCTAGCGGACGCACAGATACGCAGTATTTT.

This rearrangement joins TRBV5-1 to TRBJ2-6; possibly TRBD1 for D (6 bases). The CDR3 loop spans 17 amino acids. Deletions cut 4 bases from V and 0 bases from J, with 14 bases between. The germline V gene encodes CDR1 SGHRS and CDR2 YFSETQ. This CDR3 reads CASSPGQLNSGANVLTF. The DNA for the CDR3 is TGCGCCAGCAGCCCGGGACAATTGAACTCTGGGGCCAACGTCCTGACTTTC.

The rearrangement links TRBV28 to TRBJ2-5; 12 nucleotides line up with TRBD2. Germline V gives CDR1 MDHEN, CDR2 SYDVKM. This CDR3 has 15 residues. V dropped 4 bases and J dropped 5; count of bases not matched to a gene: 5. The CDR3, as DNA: TGTGCCAGCAGTTCGCGACTAGCGGGAGTGGAGACCCAGTACTTC. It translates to CASSSRLAGVETQYF.

Written as DNA, the CDR3 is TGCAGCGTTGACCGGACAGGCGCCACTGAAGCTTTCTTT. Amino acid sequence: CSVDRTGATEAFF. The rearrangement uses TRBV29-1 and TRBJ1-1; 7 bases are a match to TRBD1. With 3 bases clipped from V and 4 bases from J, the junction kept 5 bases outside the gene matches. The CDR3 spans 13 residues. The V gene's germline CDR1 is SQVTM and CDR2 ANQGSEA.

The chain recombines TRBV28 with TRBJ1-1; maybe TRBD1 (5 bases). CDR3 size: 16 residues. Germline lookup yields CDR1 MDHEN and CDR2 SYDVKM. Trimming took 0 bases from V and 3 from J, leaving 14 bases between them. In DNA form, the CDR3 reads TGTGCCAGCAGTTTATGGGGGGAGGGATCGGACACTGAAGCTTTCTTT. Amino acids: CASSLWGEGSDTEAFF.

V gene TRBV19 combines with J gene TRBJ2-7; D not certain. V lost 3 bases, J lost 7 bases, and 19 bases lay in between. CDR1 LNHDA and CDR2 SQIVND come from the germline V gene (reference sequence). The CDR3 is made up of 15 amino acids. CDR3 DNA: TGTGCCAGTAGTATTTTCGCCTCCGGAGCCGGGGAGCAGTACTTC. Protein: CASSIFASGAGEQYF.

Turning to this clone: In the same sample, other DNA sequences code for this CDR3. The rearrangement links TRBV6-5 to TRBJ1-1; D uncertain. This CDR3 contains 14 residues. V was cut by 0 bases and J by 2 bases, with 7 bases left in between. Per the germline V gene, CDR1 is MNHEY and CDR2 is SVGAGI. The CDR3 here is CASSYSPLNTEAFF. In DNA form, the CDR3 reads TGTGCCAGCAGTTACTCGCCACTCAACACTGAAGCTTTCTTT.

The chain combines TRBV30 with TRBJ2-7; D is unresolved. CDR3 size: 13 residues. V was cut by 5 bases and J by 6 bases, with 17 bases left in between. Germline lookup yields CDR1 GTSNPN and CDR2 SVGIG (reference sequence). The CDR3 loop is CAWDNTGRTEQYF. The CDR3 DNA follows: TGTGCCTGGGACAACACCGGGCGGACCGAGCAGTACTTC.

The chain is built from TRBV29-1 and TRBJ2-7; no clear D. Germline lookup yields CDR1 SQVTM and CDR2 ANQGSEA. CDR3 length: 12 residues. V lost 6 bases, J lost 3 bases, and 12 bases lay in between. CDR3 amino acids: CSVLRQDYEQYF. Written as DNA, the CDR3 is TGCAGCGTCCTACGGCAGGACTACGAGCAGTACTTC.

CDR3 residues: CASRLDSNYGYTF. DNA of the CDR3: TGTGCCAGCAGGCTCGACAGTAACTATGGCTACACCTTC. V is TRBV6-5 and J is TRBJ1-2; perhaps TRBD1 as D (5 bases). From germline, CDR1 is MNHEY and CDR2 SVGAGI. The ends were cut back, 6 bases at V and 1 base at J, with 9 bases in the middle. The CDR3 consists of 13 residues.

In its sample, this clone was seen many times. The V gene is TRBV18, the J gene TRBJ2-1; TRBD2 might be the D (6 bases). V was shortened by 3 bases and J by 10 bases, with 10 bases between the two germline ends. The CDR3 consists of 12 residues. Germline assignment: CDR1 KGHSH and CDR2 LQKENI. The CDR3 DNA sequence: TGTGCCAGCTCACCCCCGGCGGGGGAGCAGTTCTTC. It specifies CASSPPAGEQFF.

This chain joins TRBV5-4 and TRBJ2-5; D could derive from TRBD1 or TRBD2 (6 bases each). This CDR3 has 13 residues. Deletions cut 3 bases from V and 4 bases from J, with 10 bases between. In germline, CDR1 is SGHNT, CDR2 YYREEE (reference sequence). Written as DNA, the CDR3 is TGTGCCAGCAGCTGGAAGGGGGGAGAGACCCAGTACTTC. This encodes CASSWKGGETQYF. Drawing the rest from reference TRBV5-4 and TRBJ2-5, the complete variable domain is ETGVTQSPTHLIKTRGQQVTLRCSSQSGHNTVSWYQQALGQGPQFIFQYYREEENGRGNFPPRFSGLQFPNYSSELNVNALELDDSALYLCASSWKGGETQYFGPGTRLLVL.

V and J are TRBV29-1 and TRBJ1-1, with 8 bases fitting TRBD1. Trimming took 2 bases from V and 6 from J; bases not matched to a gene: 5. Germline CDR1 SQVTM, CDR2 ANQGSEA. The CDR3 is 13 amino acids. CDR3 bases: TGCAGCGTTGAACTCGACAGGGGCGCTGAAGCTTTCTTT. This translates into CSVELDRGAEAFF.

The CDR3 protein is CASSIWGFDYGYTF. CDR3 coding DNA: TGTGCCAGTAGTATTTGGGGATTCGACTATGGCTACACCTTC. This chain links TRBV19 with TRBJ1-2; D is undetermined. Trimming took 3 bases from V and 3 from J, leaving 11 bases between them. The CDR3 spans 14 residues. Germline V gene data show CDR1 as LNHDA and CDR2 as SQIVND (reference sequence).

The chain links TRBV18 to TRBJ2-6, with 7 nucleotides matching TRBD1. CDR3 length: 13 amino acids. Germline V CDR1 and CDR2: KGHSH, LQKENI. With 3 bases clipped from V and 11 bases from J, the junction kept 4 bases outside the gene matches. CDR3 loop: CASSPAGQDVLTF. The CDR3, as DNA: TGTGCCAGCTCACCCGCCGGACAGGACGTCCTGACTTTC.

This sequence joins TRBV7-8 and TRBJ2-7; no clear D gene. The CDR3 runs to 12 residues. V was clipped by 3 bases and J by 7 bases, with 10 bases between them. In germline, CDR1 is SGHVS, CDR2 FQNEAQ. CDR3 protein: CASSFRLGEQYF. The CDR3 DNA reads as TGTGCCAGCAGCTTCAGATTGGGTGAGCAGTACTTC.

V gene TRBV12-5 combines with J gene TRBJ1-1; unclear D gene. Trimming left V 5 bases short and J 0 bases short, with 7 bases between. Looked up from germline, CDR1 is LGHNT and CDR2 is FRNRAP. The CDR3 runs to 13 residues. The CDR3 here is CASGPDLNTEAFF. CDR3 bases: TGTGCTAGTGGTCCTGACTTGAACACTGAAGCTTTCTTT.